The TCR beta chain under discussion was sequenced for a study of blood T cell repertoires in COVID-19. Study overall: Sites in the United States, Italy and Spain provided acute and convalescent COVID-19 samples.

In germline, CDR1 is KGHDR, CDR2 SFDVKD. The CDR3 length is 14 residues. V lost 4 bases and J lost 6, with 14 bases in between. Methods used by the authors: Amplification of reference gene primers provided the estimated nucleated cell counts. The table came from immunoSEQ multiplex PCR; TCRdb's copy has only in-frame clones and leaves some out. V and J calls and clone size follow that table, whereas D and trimming were derived from the DNA. There are more than 200,000 clones in the sample; roughly 86% occur only once, and approximately 1.7% lies in the top ten. The sample was PBMCs or T cells enriched from blood (not recorded which). This TCR was sampled from a woman in her forties or fifties who had recovered from COVID-19. The chain employs TRBV24-1 and TRBJ1-1, with D possibly TRBD1 on 5 matching bases. The CDR3 spells CATSDRGGGAEAFF. The CDR3 coding sequence is TGTGCCACCAGTGACCGCGGGGGTGGGGCTGAAGCTTTCTTT.